This is a list of T cell receptor beta chains from one sample in a study of neurological immune-mediated disorders. From the 5' RACE reads, TCRdb called clonotypes with MiXCR, one entry per CDR3 protein. The sample holds approximately 100,000 distinct CDR3 sequences, roughly 3.5% seen once. The material sequenced was PBMCs. All receptors come from a woman aged 50 to 60 with multiple sclerosis. CDR3s include the opening cysteine and the closing phenylalanine or tryptophan. The order of the fields is clone size, D gene, V gene, J gene, CDR3 protein, CDR3 DNA. D genes are given only for firm matches. Expanded clones are given a class, and other clones once, few, many or no size at all.

clone_size: NA
d_call: NA
v_call: TRBV20-1
j_call: TRBJ1-2
cdr3_aa: CSARDPIYGYTF
cdr3_nt: TGCAGTGCTAGAGATCCGATCTATGGCTACACCTTC

clone_size: many
d_call: TRBD1
v_call: TRBV29-1
j_call: TRBJ2-7
cdr3_aa: CSVMTGGSYEQYF
cdr3_nt: TGCAGCGTTATGACAGGGGGTTCCTACGAGCAGTACTTC

clone_size: many
d_call: TRBD1
v_call: TRBV29-1
j_call: TRBJ2-2
cdr3_aa: CSVGTGNTGELFF
cdr3_nt: TGCAGCGTGGGGACAGGCAACACCGGGGAGCTGTTTTTT

clone_size: many
d_call: NA
v_call: TRBV7-2
j_call: TRBJ2-1
cdr3_aa: CASSLAQGTYNEQFF
cdr3_nt: TGTGCCAGCAGCTTAGCGCAGGGTACGTACAATGAGCAGTTCTTC

clone_size: many
d_call: NA
v_call: TRBV20-1
j_call: TRBJ2-7
cdr3_aa: CSAGGGGATYYEQYF
cdr3_nt: TGCAGTGCTGGGGGAGGGGGGGCGACCTACTACGAGCAGTACTTC

clone_size: many
d_call: NA
v_call: TRBV5-1
j_call: TRBJ1-2
cdr3_aa: CASSLEAGYHGYTF
cdr3_nt: TGCGCCAGCAGCTTGGAGGCCGGGTATCATGGCTACACCTTC

clone_size: many
d_call: NA
v_call: TRBV12-3/TRBV12-4
j_call: TRBJ1-1
cdr3_aa: CASSLVQAGGEAFF
cdr3_nt: TGTGCCAGCAGTTTAGTCCAGGCTGGGGGTGAAGCTTTCTTT

clone_size: many
d_call: TRBD2
v_call: TRBV27
j_call: TRBJ2-1
cdr3_aa: CASSLYGLAGDEQFF
cdr3_nt: TGTGCCAGCAGTCTCTACGGACTAGCGGGGGATGAGCAGTTCTTC

clone_size: many
d_call: NA
v_call: TRBV20-1
j_call: TRBJ1-2
cdr3_aa: CSARGSRGYTF
cdr3_nt: TGCAGTGCTAGAGGTTCTAGGGGCTACACCTTC

clone_size: many
d_call: NA
v_call: TRBV18
j_call: TRBJ1-5
cdr3_aa: CASSPDNQPQHF
cdr3_nt: TGTGCCAGCTCACCAGATAATCAGCCCCAGCATTTT

clone_size: many
d_call: NA
v_call: TRBV20-1
j_call: TRBJ1-2
cdr3_aa: CSARDPLAGGYTF
cdr3_nt: TGCAGTGCTAGAGATCCCTTGGCAGGTGGCTACACCTTC

clone_size: many
d_call: NA
v_call: TRBV7-2
j_call: TRBJ2-4
cdr3_aa: CASSLSRDKNIQYF
cdr3_nt: TGTGCCAGCAGCCTCAGCAGGGACAAAAACATTCAGTACTTC

clone_size: many
d_call: NA
v_call: TRBV18
j_call: TRBJ2-6
cdr3_aa: CASSPFSGTMGVPGANVLTF
cdr3_nt: TGTGCCAGCTCACCCTTCTCCGGGACAATGGGTGTACCTGGGGCCAACGTCCTGACTTTC

clone_size: many
d_call: NA
v_call: TRBV12-3/TRBV12-4
j_call: TRBJ2-7
cdr3_aa: CASSLTTYEQYF
cdr3_nt: TGTGCCAGCAGTTTGACAACCTACGAGCAGTACTTC